These 30 T cell receptor beta chains were sequenced from one sample in a study of cytomegalovirus exposure and HLA in healthy donors. Both 60 Vbeta primers and 13 Jbeta primers went into the PCR. Using immunoSEQ multiplex PCR, the repertoire was profiled, and TCRdb retains in-frame clones only, with some absent. The table shows approximately 130,000 clones, with 78% occurring only once. Input material: PBMCs. The receptors originated from a woman in her thirties or forties in good health and CMV-seronegative.

Comments on this clone: Additional DNA sequences in this sample encode the identical CDR3. This sequence joins TRBV5-1 and TRBJ2-2; 8 positions match TRBD1. V lost 2 bases to trimming and J lost 6 bases; unmatched junction nucleotides: 3. The CDR3 extends over 14 amino acids. CDR1 and CDR2 (germline): SGHRS, YFSETQ. The CDR3 region has the DNA TGCGCCAGCAGCTTTCAGGGGGCGCCCGGGGAGCTGTTTTTT. Translated: CASSFQGAPGELFF.

The genes are TRBV6-5 and TRBJ2-7; 7 bases match TRBD2. This CDR3 comprises 12 residues. J was trimmed by 6 bases and V by 5 bases; bases with no gene match: 4. The germline V gene encodes CDR1 MNHEY and CDR2 SVGAGI. The CDR3 nucleotides are TGTGCCAGCAGTCCTTCGGGGGGCGAGCAGTACTTC. Its translation: CASSPSGGEQYF.

V and J are TRBV9 and TRBJ1-4, with 8 bases fitting TRBD1. The CDR3 spans 15 residues. V shed 4 bases, J shed 5 bases, and the junction held 7 bases outside the gene matches. Germline V CDR1 and CDR2: SGDLS, YYNGEE. The CDR3 nucleotides read TGTGCCAGCAGCCGCGTCGGGGACAGGAATGAAAAACTGTTTTTT. As protein: CASSRVGDRNEKLFF.

The chain couples TRBV28 to TRBJ1-1; D uncertain. The germline CDR1 and CDR2 sequences are MDHEN and SYDVKM. The CDR3 covers 13 residues. The V end was cut by 7 bases, the J end by 0 bases, with 9 bases between. For the CDR3, the DNA is TGTGCCAGCATTGAGGGCCTGAACACTGAAGCTTTCTTT. It encodes CASIEGLNTEAFF.

V and J are TRBV2 and TRBJ2-3; 9 positions agree with TRBD1. The V and J ends lost 6 bases and 4 bases, in that order; junction bases with no gene match: 11. CDR1 is SNHLY and CDR2 is FYNNEI in the germline V gene. This CDR3 spans 16 amino acids. CDR3 in DNA: TGTGCCAGCAGAAGGGACAGGGAATTTAACCCAGATACGCAGTATTTT. It codes for CASRRDREFNPDTQYF. The full variable domain, in which reference TRBV2 and TRBJ2-3 provide the parts outside the CDR3, is EPEVTQTPSHQVTQMGQEVILRCVPISNHLYFYWYRQILGQKVEFLVSFYNNEISEKSEIFDDQFSVERPDGSNFTLKIRSTKLEDSAMYFCASRRDREFNPDTQYFGPGTRLTVL.

This clone has a single count. This chain links TRBV28 with TRBJ2-3, with 11 bases fitting TRBD2. The CDR3 extends over 16 amino acids. Germline assignment: CDR1 MDHEN and CDR2 SYDVKM. Losses at the gene ends were 4 bases for V and 4 bases for J; bases not matched to a gene: 7. CDR3 amino acids: CASSSLLAGAPDTQYF. Written as DNA, the CDR3 is TGTGCCAGCAGTTCGCTACTAGCGGGAGCCCCAGATACGCAGTATTTT.

V gene TRBV29-1 combines with J gene TRBJ2-4, with D possibly matching TRBD2 (6 bases). Germline assignment: CDR1 SQVTM and CDR2 ANQGSEA. Deletions cut 7 bases from V and 8 bases from J, with 21 bases between. The CDR3 consists of 14 residues. The CDR3 nucleotides read TGCAGCGGCCGAATCGGGGACTCCGCACACATTCAGTACTTC. Translation: CSGRIGDSAHIQYF. The variable domain in full, with the rest retrieved from reference TRBV29-1 and TRBJ2-4, is SAVISQKPSRDICQRGTSLTIQCQVDSQVTMMFWYRQQPGQSLTLIATANQGSEATYESGFVIDKFPISRPNLTFSTLTVSNMSPEDSSIYLCSGRIGDSAHIQYFGAGTRLSVL.

J is TRBJ1-4 and V is TRBV29-1, with D tentatively TRBD1 (5 bases). V was pared by 1 base and J by 0 bases, with 12 bases between. The length of the CDR3 is 16 residues. The germline gives CDR1 SQVTM, CDR2 ANQGSEA. The CDR3 nucleotides are TGCAGCGTTGAAGGTAACAGGCCTGCAACTAATGAAAAACTGTTTTTT. Amino acids: CSVEGNRPATNEKLFF.

This rearrangement joins TRBV2 to TRBJ2-7; D possibly corresponds to TRBD1 (6 bases). The CDR3 consists of 14 residues. V lost 4 bases to trimming and J lost 2 bases, with 12 bases between them. The germline CDR1 and CDR2 sequences are SNHLY and FYNNEI. This chain's CDR3 is CASSVGQPAYEQYF. The DNA for the CDR3 is TGTGCCAGCAGTGTCGGACAGCCAGCCTACGAGCAGTACTTC. The full variable domain, with the rest looked up from reference TRBV2 and TRBJ2-7, is EPEVTQTPSHQVTQMGQEVILRCVPISNHLYFYWYRQILGQKVEFLVSFYNNEISEKSEIFDDQFSVERPDGSNFTLKIRSTKLEDSAMYFCASSVGQPAYEQYFGPGTRLTVT.

This chain joins TRBV13 and TRBJ2-7; 7 nucleotides align to TRBD2. Unmatched junction bases numbered 2, after V lost 3 bases and J lost 6 bases. This CDR3 has 12 amino acids. Germline values: CDR1 PRHDT, CDR2 FYEKMQ (reference sequence). CDR3 bases: TGTGCCAGCAGCTTTGGGACTACCGAGCAGTACTTC. It encodes CASSFGTTEQYF.

Notes on this clone: Within the sample, other DNA sequences also encode this same CDR3. The CDR3 spells CASSALVVAGQAYNEQFF. Here the CDR3 DNA reads TGTGCCAGCAGCGCGCTCGTGGTCGCGGGGCAGGCCTACAATGAGCAGTTCTTC. The chain carries TRBV5-6 and TRBJ2-1; tentatively, D is TRBD2 (6 bases). V was pared by 4 bases and J by 2 bases, with 22 bases between. Germline-derived CDR1 and CDR2 are SGHDT and YYEEEE. The CDR3 extends over 18 amino acids.

The chain is built from TRBV7-2 and TRBJ1-1; 9 bases align to TRBD1. Germline CDR1 is SGHTA and CDR2 is FQGNSA. This CDR3 is 15 amino acids long. The V and J ends lost 1 base and 1 base, in that order; junction bases with no gene match: 1. The CDR3 DNA follows: TGTGCCAGCAGCTTAGAACAGGGGGCGAACACTGAAGCTTTCTTT. Residues: CASSLEQGANTEAFF.

This chain joins TRBV28 and TRBJ2-7; perhaps TRBD2 as D (5 bases). The CDR3 sequence is 14 residues long. In germline, CDR1 is MDHEN, CDR2 SYDVKM. V lost 2 bases and J 2 bases, leaving 10 bases between the germline ends. The DNA for the CDR3 is TGTGCCAGCAGTTTAAACGGGAAACCCTACGAGCAGTACTTC. This sequence encodes CASSLNGKPYEQYF. The full variable domain, its missing parts supplied by reference TRBV28 and TRBJ2-7, is DVKVTQSSRYLVKRTGEKVFLECVQDMDHENMFWYRQDPGLGLRLIYFSYDVKMKEKGDIPEGYSVSREKKERFSLILESASTNQTSMYLCASSLNGKPYEQYFGPGTRLTVT.

The rearrangement links TRBV19 to TRBJ2-2, with 8 positions matching TRBD2. V lost 7 bases, J lost 4 bases, and 8 bases stayed unmatched. In germline, CDR1 is LNHDA, CDR2 SQIVND (reference sequence). The CDR3 covers 15 residues. This chain's CDR3 is CASNPGLGLTGELFF. The CDR3 coding sequence is TGTGCCAGTAACCCGGGACTAGGGCTCACCGGGGAGCTGTTTTTT.

V is TRBV7-3 and J is TRBJ2-1; D not resolved. Trimming stripped 1 base from V and 0 bases from J, with 16 bases between. The CDR3 totals 18 residues. Germline CDR1 reads SGHTA; CDR2 reads FQGTGA. The chain's CDR3 is CASSLNAMLASSYNEQFF. The CDR3 DNA sequence: TGTGCCAGCAGCTTAAACGCCATGTTAGCAAGCTCCTACAATGAGCAGTTCTTC.

This CDR3 reads CASSTGQGSHEQYF. In DNA form, the CDR3 reads TGTGCCAGCAGCACGGGACAGGGATCCCACGAGCAGTACTTC. The chain has TRBV28 and TRBJ2-7; 9 positions match TRBD1. With V trimmed by 6 bases and J by 5 bases, 8 bases remained unmatched. Germline-derived CDR1 and CDR2 are MDHEN and SYDVKM. The CDR3 extends over 14 amino acids.

The chain links TRBV6-6 to TRBJ1-4; D is possibly TRBD1 (5 bases). This CDR3 is built from 14 residues. CDR1 is MNHNY, CDR2 SVGAGI, per germline (reference sequence). Between the trimmed V and J ends, which lost 11 bases and 0 bases, there was a span of 13 bases. The chain's CDR3 is CAPVRGATNEKLFF. CDR3 coding DNA: TGTGCCCCTGTCCGGGGGGCAACTAATGAAAAACTGTTTTTT.

The rearrangement links TRBV10-1 to TRBJ2-2, with a weak D call TRBD1 (5 bases). Looked up from germline, CDR1 is WNHNN and CDR2 is SYGVQD (reference sequence). V lost 8 bases to trimming and J lost 4 bases, with 8 bases between them. The CDR3 loop spans 12 amino acids. DNA for the CDR3: TGCGCCAGCCAGGGAATCACCGGGGAGCTGTTTTTT. Its translation is CASQGITGELFF.

In the case of this clone: The junction departs from the called germline gene at one end, perhaps through a read error. The rearrangement joins TRBV28 to TRBJ1-4; 7 nucleotides align to TRBD1. Germline V gene lookup returns CDR1 MDHEN and CDR2 SYDVKM. The CDR3 runs to 14 residues. In DNA, the CDR3 is TGTGCCGGCAGAAGGGGGCGGGGTAATGAAAAACTGTTTTTT. This gives the protein CAGRRGRGNEKLFF.

The chain combines TRBV28 with TRBJ2-1; D is unclear. The V and J ends lost 7 bases and 4 bases respectively, with 11 bases between them. The CDR3 consists of 13 residues. Germline assignment: CDR1 MDHEN and CDR2 SYDVKM. The CDR3 here is CASILRGYNEQFF. For the CDR3, the DNA is TGTGCCAGCATCTTGAGAGGATACAATGAGCAGTTCTTC. Looking up the rest from reference TRBV28 and TRBJ2-1 gives the full variable domain: DVKVTQSSRYLVKRTGEKVFLECVQDMDHENMFWYRQDPGLGLRLIYFSYDVKMKEKGDIPEGYSVSREKKERFSLILESASTNQTSMYLCASILRGYNEQFFGPGTRLTVL.

Comment on this clone: The junction does not match germline at one end; this may be a read error. The chain employs TRBV2 and TRBJ2-6; 10 bases line up with TRBD1. The CDR3 is 18 residues long. CDR1 SNHLY and CDR2 FYNNEI come from the germline V gene. The CDR3: CASRDRGGGGIGANGLTF. CDR3 nucleotides: TGTGCCAGCCGGGACAGGGGTGGGGGTGGGATTGGGGCCAACGGCCTGACTTTC.

Of note for this clone: One junction end does not reproduce the germline sequence, and a read error may be involved. The chain links TRBV28 to TRBJ2-7, with 7 bases fitting TRBD1. The CDR3 is made up of 14 amino acids. CDR1 and CDR2 from the germline V gene are MDHEN and SYDVKM. The CDR3 region has the DNA TGTGCCAGCAGCGGTGGGACAGCCTCCCACGAGCAGTACTTC. Amino acids: CASSGGTASHEQYF.

This sequence joins TRBV28 and TRBJ1-1, with D perhaps matching TRBD1 (6 bases). V lost 5 bases to trimming and J lost 3 bases, with 16 bases between them. The CDR3 totals 15 residues. Germline lookup yields CDR1 MDHEN and CDR2 SYDVKM. For the CDR3, the DNA is TGTGCCAGCAGTGCTTACAGGGAAGTGGACACTGAAGCTTTCTTT. As protein: CASSAYREVDTEAFF.

This clone was detected a few times. The J gene is TRBJ2-1, the V gene TRBV9; TRBD1 might be the D (6 bases). Germline lookup yields CDR1 SGDLS and CDR2 YYNGEE. This CDR3 is 16 amino acids long. Deletions cut 3 bases from V and 6 bases from J, with 19 bases between. CDR3 bases: TGTGCCAGCAGCGGGGGGCTTATGGTGGAAGGCAATGAGCAGTTCTTC. Amino acid sequence: CASSGGLMVEGNEQFF.

This sequence joins TRBV5-1 and TRBJ2-3; D may be TRBD2 (5 bases). CDR1 SGHRS and CDR2 YFSETQ come from the germline V gene. V shed 1 base and J shed 2 bases, with 11 bases lying between them. The CDR3 covers 15 residues. In nucleotides, the CDR3 is TGCGCCAGCAGCTTGTATCGAGCGGACACAGATACGCAGTATTTT. Its protein is CASSLYRADTDTQYF. Full variable domain (outside the CDR3, taken from reference TRBV5-1 and TRBJ2-3): KAGVTQTPRYLIKTRGQQVTLSCSPISGHRSVSWYQQTPGQGLQFLFEYFSETQRNKGNFPGRFSGRQFSNSRSEMNVSTLELGDSALYLCASSLYRADTDTQYFGPGTRLTVL.

In DNA, the CDR3 is TGTGCCAGCAGTGAAGACAGGGGGAAGGCTGAAGCTTTCTTT. It encodes CASSEDRGKAEAFF. The rearrangement joins TRBV2 to TRBJ1-1; TRBD1 matches at 8 bases. CDR3 length equals 14 residues. Trimming removed 1 base from V and 6 bases from J; junction bases left unmatched: 4. Germline CDR1 reads SNHLY; CDR2 reads FYNNEI.

This chain connects TRBV27 to TRBJ2-3, with 9 bases that match TRBD2. The CDR3 is 16 amino acids. The trim removed 2 bases at V and 2 bases at J, leaving 5 bases unmatched. CDR1 is MNHEY and CDR2 is SMNVEV in the germline V gene (reference sequence). CDR3 region: CASSLNGGRATDTQYF. In nucleotides, the CDR3 is TGTGCCAGCAGTTTAAATGGCGGGAGGGCCACAGATACGCAGTATTTT.

V gene TRBV5-1 combines with J gene TRBJ2-7; 8 bases are a match to TRBD2. Germline V CDR1 and CDR2: SGHRS, YFSETQ. CDR3 length: 15 residues. With 3 bases clipped from V and 6 bases from J, the junction kept 11 bases outside the gene matches. The CDR3 loop reads CASSSAGTRLSEQYF. In DNA form, the CDR3 reads TGCGCCAGCAGCTCGGCCGGGACTAGATTATCCGAGCAGTACTTC.

The J gene is TRBJ1-2, the V gene TRBV7-9, with TRBD1 identical over 7 bases. The trim removed 7 bases at V and 6 bases at J, leaving 11 bases unmatched. CDR3 size: 14 residues. Germline V gives CDR1 SEHNR, CDR2 FQNEAQ (reference sequence). CDR3 sequence: CASTQADRIHGYTF. CDR3 bases: TGTGCCAGCACCCAGGCGGACAGGATCCATGGCTACACCTTC.

The CDR3, as DNA: TGTGCCAGCAGCTTGTACAGGGGACCCTACGAGCAGTACTTC. It yields the protein CASSLYRGPYEQYF. The chain uses TRBV11-2 and TRBJ2-7; 7 bases line up with TRBD1. The CDR3 has 14 residues. Unmatched junction bases numbered 4, after V lost 3 bases and J lost 2 bases. Germline CDR1 and CDR2: SGHAT and FQNNGV.